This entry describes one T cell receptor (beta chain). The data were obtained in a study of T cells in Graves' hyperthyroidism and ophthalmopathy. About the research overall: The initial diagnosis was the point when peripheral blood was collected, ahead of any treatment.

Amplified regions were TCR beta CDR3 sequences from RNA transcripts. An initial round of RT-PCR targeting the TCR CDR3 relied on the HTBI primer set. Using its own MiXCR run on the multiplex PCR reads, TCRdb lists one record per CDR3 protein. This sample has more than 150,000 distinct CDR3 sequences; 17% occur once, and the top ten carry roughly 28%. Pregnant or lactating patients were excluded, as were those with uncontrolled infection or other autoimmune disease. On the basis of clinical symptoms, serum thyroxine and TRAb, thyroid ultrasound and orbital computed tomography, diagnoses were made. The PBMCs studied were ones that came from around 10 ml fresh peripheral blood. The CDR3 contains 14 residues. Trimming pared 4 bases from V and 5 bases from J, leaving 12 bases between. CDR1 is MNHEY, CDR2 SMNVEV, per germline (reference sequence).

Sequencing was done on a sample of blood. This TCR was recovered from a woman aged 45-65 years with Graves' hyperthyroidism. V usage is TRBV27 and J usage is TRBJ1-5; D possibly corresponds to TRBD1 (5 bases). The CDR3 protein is CASSSWDGYQPQHF. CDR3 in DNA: TGTGCCAGCAGTTCTTGGGACGGATATCAGCCCCAGCATTTT.